This record covers a single TCR beta chain. Its matching antigen is unknown. The data belong to a study of cytomegalovirus exposure and HLA in healthy donors. Looking at the study overall: A preliminary data release comprised 80 million to 95 million unique TCRs obtained from HLA-typed donors. The Caucasian-associated ancestry cluster held around 81% of some 420 genotyped donors. Study outcomes and limitations: A later analysis by the authors found several of the most significant clusters apparently linked to common viral pathogens. Earlier analysis yielded a pattern in which most TCR beta V segments were productive about 87% or about 30% of the time.

Germline V gene sequence: CDR1 SGDLS, CDR2 YYNGEE. V lost 4 bases and J lost 8, with 16 bases in between. This CDR3 spans 14 amino acids. The primer mix had 60 Vbeta and 13 Jbeta primers. Libraries were prepared by immunoSEQ multiplex PCR; TCRdb keeps only in-frame clonotypes and omits some of them. Its table lists approximately 180,000 clones. The J gene is TRBJ2-4, the V gene TRBV9, with a tentative D call TRBD2 (6 bases). Sequences were obtained from PBMCs. The TCR was taken from a man aged 25 to 40 in good health and CMV-seronegative. Written as DNA, the CDR3 is TGTGCCAGCAGCCCTTCCGCGGGGAAGTACATTCAGTACTTC. This gives the protein CASSPSAGKYIQYF.